This TCR beta chain was obtained from a study of blood T cell repertoires in COVID-19. Study overall: PBMCs, B-cell-depleted T cells, or T cells provided the cDNA or gDNA that made up the material.

In the original workflow: Amplifying reference gene primers gave estimates of nucleated cell counts. The protocol was immunoSEQ multiplex PCR, while the TCRdb copy is restricted to in-frame clones and leaves out a portion. The V and J calls and clone size come from that table; D and trimming were worked out from the DNA. The sample yields about 130,000 clones, 84% seen once. CDR3 length equals 13 residues. Between the trimmed V and J ends, which lost 3 bases and 5 bases, there was a span of 10 bases. The germline gives CDR1 MNHNS, CDR2 SASEGT. The chain links TRBV6-1 to TRBJ2-5, with no clear D. Material: peripheral blood. The sequence derives from a woman aged 60-75 years with acute or convalescent COVID-19. The DNA for the CDR3 is TGTGCCAGCAGTGACCGGTTCGCGGAGACCCAGTACTTC. Its translation is CASSDRFAETQYF.